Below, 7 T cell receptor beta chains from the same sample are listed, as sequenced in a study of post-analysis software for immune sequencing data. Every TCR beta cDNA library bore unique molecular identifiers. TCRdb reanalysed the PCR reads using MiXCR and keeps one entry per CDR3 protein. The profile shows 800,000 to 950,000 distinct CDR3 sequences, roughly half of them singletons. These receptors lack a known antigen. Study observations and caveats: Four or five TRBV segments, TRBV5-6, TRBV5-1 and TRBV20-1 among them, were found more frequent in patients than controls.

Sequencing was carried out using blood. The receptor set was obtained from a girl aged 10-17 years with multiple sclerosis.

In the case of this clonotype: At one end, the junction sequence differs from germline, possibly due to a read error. The CDR3 nucleotides are TGCGCCAGCAGCTCCCTACAGGGGGACACTGGAGCTTTCTTT. Protein: CASSSLQGDTGAFF. This chain links TRBV5-1 with TRBJ1-1; TRBD1 aligns across 8 bases. The CDR3 runs to 14 residues. CDR1 and CDR2 from the germline V gene are SGHRS and YFSETQ.

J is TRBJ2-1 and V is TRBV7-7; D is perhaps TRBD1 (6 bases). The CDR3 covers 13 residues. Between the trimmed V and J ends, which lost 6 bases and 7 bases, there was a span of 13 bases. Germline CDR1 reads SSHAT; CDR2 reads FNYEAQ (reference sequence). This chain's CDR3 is CASSPQQGNEQFF. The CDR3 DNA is TGTGCCAGCAGTCCTCAACAGGGAAATGAGCAGTTCTTC.

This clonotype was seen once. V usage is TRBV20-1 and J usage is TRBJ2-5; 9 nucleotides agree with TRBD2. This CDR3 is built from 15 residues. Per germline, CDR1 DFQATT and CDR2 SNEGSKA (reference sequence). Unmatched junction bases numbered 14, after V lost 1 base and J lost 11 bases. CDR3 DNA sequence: TGCAGTGCTAGAGTAGAAGCGGGAGGCTACAATGAGCAGTACTTC. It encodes CSARVEAGGYNEQYF.

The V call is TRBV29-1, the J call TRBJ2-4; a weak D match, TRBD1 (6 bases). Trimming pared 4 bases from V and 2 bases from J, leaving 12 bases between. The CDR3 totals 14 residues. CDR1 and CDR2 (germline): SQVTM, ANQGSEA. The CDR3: CSVVPGDSKNIQYF. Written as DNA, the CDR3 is TGCAGCGTTGTCCCAGGGGATTCCAAAAACATTCAGTACTTC.

The CDR3 sequence: CSVSSTLQGREQYF. CDR3 sequence (DNA): TGCAGTGTTTCCTCCACCCTACAGGGGCGCGAGCAGTACTTC. The V gene is TRBV20-1, the J gene TRBJ2-5; 7 bases align to TRBD1. With the DNA end fitting TRBJ2-7 better, the J assignment may be wrong. There are 14 residues in the CDR3. Germline V lookup: CDR1 DFQATT, CDR2 SNEGSKA (reference sequence).

The CDR3 here is CASSLGGGGGYGYTF. The DNA for the CDR3 is TGTGCCAGCAGTTTAGGTGGGGGAGGCGGCTATGGCTACACCTTC. The rearrangement uses TRBV12-3 or TRBV12-4 and TRBJ1-2; perhaps TRBD1 as D (5 bases). V was pared by 1 base and J by 4 bases, with 13 bases between. CDR3 length: 15 amino acids.

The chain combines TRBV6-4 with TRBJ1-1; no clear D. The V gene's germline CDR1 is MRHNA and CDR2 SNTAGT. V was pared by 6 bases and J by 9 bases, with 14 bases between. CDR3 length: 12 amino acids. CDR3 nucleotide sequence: TGTGCCAGCAGGGAGGTCGGTGGGAAAGCTTTCTTT. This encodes CASREVGGKAFF.